The sequence of this T cell receptor (beta chain) was determined in a study of blood T cells in healthy people across ages (dated by TCRdb to about 2015). For the study in its entirety: In model experiments, template switching captured roughly one uniquely barcoded TCR beta cDNA molecule for every two T cells. Age-related changes in TCR beta repertoire diversity were measured in the study by deep sequencing normalized with unique cDNA molecular identifiers. The donors were divided into four age groups: young (average roughly 15 years), middle-aged (under 40), aged (around 59) and long-lived (82). Donors of different ages were randomly distributed across sequencing lanes to avoid experimental bias. For two donors (one aged 18 to 30 and one aged 80 or older), the study analyzed two additional independent replicas of 1 million unique cDNA reads from the same blood draw.

Broad study findings and their caveats: Total diversity estimates from one million sequenced T cells were considered lower bounds and underestimates. Observed TCR beta diversity per million T cells fell roughly linearly with age, and a significant reduction was already apparent by age roughly 40. Because donor CMV infection status was unknown, age-related changes in expanded clonotypes were potentially confounded. Because profiling used bulk unsorted PBMCs, naive and antigen-experienced compartments could not be compared conclusively. The percentage of naive T cells measured by flow cytometry correlated strongly with observed TCR beta diversity. Compared with the aged group, the long-lived group had more naive CD4+ T cells, fewer expanded clones and increased TCR diversity, a pattern suggesting age selection.

Donors were a few dozen systemically healthy Caucasian individuals from Russia aged roughly 6 to 100 years. Each donor gave approximately 9.3 milliliters of peripheral blood, collected into EDTA-treated Vacutainer tubes. Ficoll-Paque density-gradient centrifugation was used to isolate PBMCs, with at least 7 million per sample. Total RNA was extracted from PBMCs with Trizol reagent, with at least 6 micrograms obtained per sample. The percentages of naive CD45RAhigh/CD27high T cells were determined by flow cytometry on a PBMC aliquot from every donor. Comments on this clonotype: What this receptor recognizes is not known. A much larger clone lies one base from this, so it may be a read error.

Reading the germline V gene gives CDR1 ENHRY and CDR2 SYGVKD. Deletion took 0 bases off V and 5 bases off J, with a span of 10 bases between the germline ends. The CDR3 sequence holds 14 residues, the cysteine and phenylalanine included. Just CDR3 DNA is preserved here, 42 bases in frame from base 1. Preparation of the library involved 5' RACE. TCRdb records Illumina HiSeq 2500 as the sequencer. A second PCR of roughly 7 to 12 cycles was run with a J-beta primer mix and a sample-barcoded 5' primer. A template-switch 5' adaptor carrying 12 random nucleotides introduced a unique molecular identifier onto each TCR beta cDNA molecule. Each sample yielded at least 3 million CDR3-containing paired-end reads. First-strand cDNA was synthesized from all RNA with the Mint cDNA synthesis kit, primed by a TRBC-specific oligonucleotide. Following uracil-DNA glycosylase treatment, all cDNA underwent a first 18-cycle PCR with the universal primers M1SS and BC2_uni_R. Regarding the original processing steps: For normalization, 1 million high-quality reads, each with a distinct molecular identifier, were randomly selected from each sample. Reads sharing molecular identifiers were discarded rather than binned into consensus sequences. CDR3 identification, clonotype clustering and error correction used MiTCR with a Q25 quality threshold and the strictest error-elimination algorithm. A nonparametric unseen species model with Euler transformation was used to estimate lower-bound total TCR beta diversity. The public reads were run again by TCRdb, first through fastp at Q25 and then through MiXCR, and only productive beta chains were kept. Merged by CDR3 protein, the rows form single entries marked with the most common genes and DNA. For this entry, the V and J calls and clone size follow TCRdb and not the study's own pipeline. This sample comprises some 1.5 million distinct CDR3 sequences, approximately 30% of them detected only once. Roughly 8% of the sample lies in the top ten.

This TCR derives from a woman aged 30 to 39 in good health. The rearrangement joined TRBV10-3 to TRBJ2-5, with TRBD2 perhaps the D gene, on 5 matching bases. The sequenced material came from blood. The CDR3 here reads CAISESRTRETQYF. The nucleotide sequence reads as follows: TGTGCCATCAGTGAGTCGCGGACTCGGGAGACCCAGTACTTC.